Included here is one TCR beta chain sequence, with context. The germline V and J ends were trimmed by 3 bases and 5 bases, with 15 bases remaining between them. The CDR3 extends over 15 amino acids. Germline loops: CDR1 MGHDK, CDR2 SYGVNS. This sample is part of a study of blood T cell repertoires in COVID-19. The assay was immunoSEQ multiplex PCR, and TCRdb's table has in-frame clones only and misses some. The sample lists around 250,000 clones, around 90% occurring once. The TCR comes from a human donor in a cohort exposed to, infected with or recovered from COVID-19 (not recorded which). The donor label of this sample is uncertain. The sample comprised PBMCs or T cells enriched from blood (not recorded which). The V and J genes are TRBV25-1 and TRBJ2-3; possible D gene TRBD1, 5 bases. For the CDR3, the DNA is TGTGCCAGCAGTGATAGGGGCTTTAACGGAGATACGCAGTATTTT. It translates to CASSDRGFNGDTQYF.